The 32 T cell receptor beta chains below were found in one sample sequenced in a study of blood T cell repertoires in COVID-19. Profiled with immunoSEQ multiplex PCR; TCRdb holds only in-frame clones, not every one. The sample carries some 150,000 clones, around 80% recorded once. Source material: PBMCs or T cells enriched from blood (not recorded which). These receptor sequences come from a man between 50 and 59 years old who had recovered from COVID-19.

The chain carries TRBV10-3 and TRBJ2-3, with 7 bases fitting TRBD1. Germline V gives CDR1 ENHRY, CDR2 SYGVKD. J was trimmed by 1 base and V by 10 bases; bases with no gene match: 8. The CDR3 is 14 residues long. CDR3 sequence (DNA): TGTGCCACCGCAAACGGACAGGGCACAGATACGCAGTATTTT. Residues: CATANGQGTDTQYF.

This clone is a singleton in its sample. The gene calls are TRBV2 and TRBJ1-2; no firm D call. V shed 2 bases and J shed 4 bases, with 8 bases lying between them. Germline V CDR1 and CDR2: SNHLY, FYNNEI. The CDR3 runs 13 residues. The DNA of the CDR3 is TGTGCCAGCAGTGAACGGGTGGGCTATGGCTACACCTTC. Encoded protein: CASSERVGYGYTF. The variable domain in full, with the rest retrieved from reference TRBV2 and TRBJ1-2, is EPEVTQTPSHQVTQMGQEVILRCVPISNHLYFYWYRQILGQKVEFLVSFYNNEISEKSEIFDDQFSVERPDGSNFTLKIRSTKLEDSAMYFCASSERVGYGYTFGSGTRLTVV.

The chain recombines TRBV12-3 or TRBV12-4 with TRBJ1-3; no reliable D call. Trimming stripped 6 bases from V and 3 bases from J, with 3 bases between. This CDR3 contains 11 residues. CDR3 DNA sequence: TGTGCCAGCAGCGTTGGAAACACCATATATTTT. This translates into CASSVGNTIYF.

V usage is TRBV2 and J usage is TRBJ2-1; TRBD1 is a possible D gene (6 bases). This CDR3 has 14 amino acids. The germline V gene has CDR1 SNHLY and CDR2 FYNNEI. Trimming removed 6 bases at V and 0 bases at J, with 9 bases between. The CDR3 DNA is TGTGCCAGCAGGGACAGAAGCTCCTACAATGAGCAGTTCTTC. As protein: CASRDRSSYNEQFF.

V usage is TRBV7-2 and J usage is TRBJ1-1, with TRBD1 identical over 11 bases. Germline CDR1 is SGHTA and CDR2 is FQGNSA. J gave up 5 bases and V 5 bases, and 4 bases lay outside the gene matches. The CDR3 consists of 14 residues. The CDR3 protein is CASSKDRGRTEAFF. For the CDR3, the DNA is TGTGCCAGCAGCAAGGACAGGGGGCGAACTGAAGCTTTCTTT.

The chain links TRBV11-2 to TRBJ2-7; possible D gene TRBD1, 6 bases. V lost 3 bases to trimming and J lost 2 bases, with 8 bases between them. Germline CDR1 is SGHAT and CDR2 is FQNNGV. The CDR3 spans 13 residues. CDR3 bases: TGTGCCAGCAGCTTTGACAGGACCTACGAGCAGTACTTC. It codes for CASSFDRTYEQYF.

This chain links TRBV5-1 with TRBJ2-1; 11 bases align to TRBD2. The V gene end was trimmed by 4 bases and the J gene end by 4 bases; junction bases not matched to a gene: 4. CDR3 length equals 15 residues. The germline V gene encodes CDR1 SGHRS and CDR2 YFSETQ. The CDR3 nucleotides read TGCGCCAGCAGCCCCGGGACTAGCGGTTACAATGAGCAGTTCTTC. Its translation: CASSPGTSGYNEQFF.

V gene TRBV11-1 combines with J gene TRBJ1-2; D not resolved. The V gene lost 5 bases and the J gene lost 4 bases, with 17 bases spanning the gap. Per germline, CDR1 SGHAT and CDR2 FQDESV (reference sequence). There are 15 residues in the CDR3. The CDR3 bases are TGTGCCAGCAGCCAACGCCCTACAGCTGCCTATGGCTACACCTTC. Translating gives CASSQRPTAAYGYTF.

DNA of the CDR3: TGCAGCGTTGATAGTCAGGGTCGCGGCTACACCTTC. Amino acids: CSVDSQGRGYTF. The gene calls are TRBV29-1 and TRBJ1-2, with D tentatively TRBD1 (5 bases). V was trimmed by 3 bases and J by 8 bases, leaving 13 bases between them. CDR1 and CDR2 from the germline V gene are SQVTM and ANQGSEA. This CDR3 contains 12 residues.

This sequence joins TRBV4-2 and TRBJ2-7; 10 nucleotides agree with TRBD2. Unmatched junction bases numbered 3, after V lost 1 base and J lost 0 bases. Germline-derived CDR1 and CDR2 are LGHNA and YNFKEQ. The CDR3 is 16 amino acids. CDR3 DNA sequence: TGTGCCAGCAGCCAAGGAAGCGGGGGGGCCTCCTACGAGCAGTACTTC. Translated: CASSQGSGGASYEQYF.

The J gene is TRBJ1-6, the V gene TRBV18; possible D gene TRBD1, 5 bases. This CDR3 region has 16 residues. Per germline, CDR1 KGHSH and CDR2 LQKENI. Trimming took 6 bases from V and 5 from J, leaving 17 bases between them. In nucleotides, the CDR3 is TGTGCCAGCTCCCGAGCGGGGCTTGCGAATAATTCACCCCTCCACTTT. Translation: CASSRAGLANNSPLHF.

The chain couples TRBV18 to TRBJ2-2; no firm D call. The CDR3 is made up of 13 amino acids. Deletions cut 3 bases from V and 1 base from J, with 3 bases between. The germline V gene encodes CDR1 KGHSH and CDR2 LQKENI. CDR3 in amino acids: CASSPGNTGELFF. The CDR3 DNA is TGTGCCAGCTCACCCGGGAACACCGGGGAGCTGTTTTTT.

This clone was found a few times. V gene TRBV5-5 combines with J gene TRBJ2-7, with TRBD1 matching over 7 bases. V lost 4 bases to trimming and J lost 0 bases; unmatched junction nucleotides: 7. Germline CDR1 and CDR2: SGHKS and YYEKEE (reference sequence). The CDR3 extends over 15 amino acids. The DNA of the CDR3 is TGTGCCAGCAGCACCGGGACAGAGAGCTCCTACGAGCAGTACTTC. Translation: CASSTGTESSYEQYF. Using reference TRBV5-5 and TRBJ2-7 for the parts outside the CDR3, the full variable domain is DAGVTQSPTHLIKTRGQQVTLRCSPISGHKSVSWYQQVLGQGPQFIFQYYEKEERGRGNFPDRFSARQFPNYSSELNVNALLLGDSALYLCASSTGTESSYEQYFGPGTRLTVT.

The rearrangement links TRBV19 to TRBJ1-1; 9 nucleotides match TRBD1. The trim removed 5 bases at V and 5 bases at J, leaving 6 bases unmatched. Germline loops: CDR1 LNHDA, CDR2 SQIVND (reference sequence). CDR3 length equals 14 residues. The CDR3: CASSGQGFLTEAFF. The CDR3 bases are TGTGCCAGTAGTGGACAGGGGTTTTTGACTGAAGCTTTCTTT.

This chain links TRBV27 with TRBJ2-7; D is possibly TRBD1 (7 bases). This CDR3 is 13 amino acids long. Germline V gene lookup returns CDR1 MNHEY and CDR2 SMNVEV (reference sequence). The V end lost 4 bases, the J end lost 6 bases, and 13 bases lay between the germline ends. CDR3 DNA sequence: TGTGCCAGCAGTTCCACTCAGGGGGGCGAGCAGTACTTC. This codes for CASSSTQGGEQYF.

The chain couples TRBV2 to TRBJ1-6; TRBD1 might be the D (6 bases). The CDR3 sequence is 15 residues long. V lost 3 bases and J 8 bases, leaving 14 bases between the germline ends. The germline V gene encodes CDR1 SNHLY and CDR2 FYNNEI. Written as DNA, the CDR3 is TGTGCCAGCAGTGAGAAGTCGGGACATCATTCACCCCTCCACTTT. Amino acids: CASSEKSGHHSPLHF.

The chain has TRBV7-2 and TRBJ1-1, with D maybe TRBD1 (5 bases). V lost 1 base and J lost 1, with 7 bases in between. CDR1 SGHTA and CDR2 FQGNSA come from the germline V gene. CDR3 length: 14 residues. DNA of the CDR3: TGTGCCAGCAGCTTAGTAAGGGGGAACACTGAAGCTTTCTTT. Its translation: CASSLVRGNTEAFF.

The chain has TRBV2 and TRBJ2-5; 12 bases are shared with TRBD2. CDR1 and CDR2 from the germline V gene are SNHLY and FYNNEI. This CDR3 contains 16 residues. V trimming: 5 bases; J trimming: 3 bases; junction bases outside the gene matches: 7. CDR3 nucleotides: TGTGCCAGCAGTCTAGCGGGGGGGGCGCGGGAAGAGACCCAGTACTTC. Translating it yields CASSLAGGAREETQYF.

The rearrangement links TRBV3-1 (or the pseudogene TRBV3-2) to TRBJ1-2; maybe TRBD1 (5 bases). The germline V and J ends were trimmed by 5 bases and 6 bases, with 10 bases remaining between them. The CDR3 has 12 residues. Germline CDR1 reads LGHDT; CDR2 reads YNNKEL (reference sequence). For the CDR3, the DNA is TGTGCCAGCAGCTCCGGGGGGAATGGCTACACCTTC. Translated, it gives CASSSGGNGYTF.

The J gene is TRBJ1-1, the V gene TRBV6-2 or TRBV6-3, with unresolved D. V was clipped by 2 bases and J by 7 bases, with 14 bases between them. The germline V gene encodes CDR1 MNHEY and CDR2 SVGEGT. The CDR3 runs 14 residues. This chain's CDR3 is CASSYVSLRGEAFF. The CDR3, as DNA: TGTGCCAGCAGTTACGTGAGCTTACGGGGTGAAGCTTTCTTT.

V is TRBV3-1 (or the pseudogene TRBV3-2) and J is TRBJ2-7; 7 positions agree with TRBD1. Trimming at V came to 1 base and at J to 3 bases, leaving 6 bases not matched to a gene. CDR1 LGHDT and CDR2 YNNKEL come from the germline V gene (reference sequence). The CDR3 totals 15 residues. The CDR3 bases are TGTGCCAGCAGCCAAGCCCCCACAGGGGTCTACGAGCAGTACTTC. Protein product: CASSQAPTGVYEQYF.

This rearrangement joins TRBV29-1 to TRBJ2-7; D is undetermined. V was clipped by 4 bases and J by 2 bases, with 3 bases between them. The CDR3 spans 10 residues. Germline CDR1 reads SQVTM; CDR2 reads ANQGSEA. The CDR3 DNA follows: TGCAGCGTTGGTACCTACGAGCAGTACTTC. Translated, it gives CSVGTYEQYF.

V usage is TRBV18 and J usage is TRBJ2-7, with a possible D match to TRBD2 (5 bases). The V end lost 3 bases, the J end lost 5 bases, and 11 bases lay between the germline ends. The CDR3 spans 13 residues. The germline gives CDR1 KGHSH, CDR2 LQKENI. CDR3 in DNA: TGTGCCAGCTCACCTAACCGGGGAGACGAGCAGTACTTC. Its translation: CASSPNRGDEQYF.

The chain links TRBV30 to TRBJ1-5, with D possibly TRBD1 on 5 matching bases. Trimming stripped 3 bases from V and 3 bases from J, with 12 bases between. Germline V gives CDR1 GTSNPN, CDR2 SVGIG (reference sequence). There are 14 residues in the CDR3. In DNA form, the CDR3 reads TGTGCCTGGAGCACACAGGTATACAATCAGCCCCAGCATTTT. This codes for CAWSTQVYNQPQHF.

This rearrangement joins TRBV15 to TRBJ2-3, with D perhaps TRBD2 (6 bases). The CDR3 covers 18 residues. CDR1 is LNHNV and CDR2 is YYDKDF in the germline V gene (reference sequence). Trimming stripped 0 bases from V and 0 bases from J, with 16 bases between. CDR3 amino acids: CATSRDRQAGSSTDTQYF. In DNA, the CDR3 is TGTGCCACCAGCAGAGATCGGCAAGCGGGCTCGAGCACAGATACGCAGTATTTT.

This clone has a single count. This chain joins TRBV3-1 (or the pseudogene TRBV3-2) and TRBJ1-1; TRBD1 might be the D (5 bases). Trimming took 4 bases from V and 2 from J, leaving 8 bases between them. Germline CDR1 is LGHDT and CDR2 is YNNKEL (reference sequence). The CDR3 runs 13 residues. For the CDR3, the DNA is TGTGCCAGCAGCCCCACAGGTAACACTGAAGCTTTCTTT. Amino acid sequence: CASSPTGNTEAFF.

This clone was observed a single time. The chain has TRBV5-1 and TRBJ1-1; D remains ambiguous. Germline CDR1 is SGHRS and CDR2 is YFSETQ. With 5 bases removed from V and 0 bases from J, the gap between germline ends came to 8 bases. The CDR3 has 13 amino acids. The CDR3 loop is CASRAGLNTEAFF. The CDR3, as DNA: TGCGCCAGCAGGGCGGGGTTGAACACTGAAGCTTTCTTT. Together with reference TRBV5-1 and TRBJ1-1, the CDR3 gives the full variable domain: KAGVTQTPRYLIKTRGQQVTLSCSPISGHRSVSWYQQTPGQGLQFLFEYFSETQRNKGNFPGRFSGRQFSNSRSEMNVSTLELGDSALYLCASRAGLNTEAFFGQGTRLTVV.

The count of this clone is one. The CDR3 sequence: CASIGEQETQYF. In DNA, the CDR3 is TGTGCCAGCATCGGGGAACAAGAGACCCAGTACTTC. The rearrangement joins TRBV27 to TRBJ2-5, with D tentatively TRBD2 (5 bases). The CDR3 length is 12 residues. CDR1 MNHEY and CDR2 SMNVEV come from the germline V gene (reference sequence). The germline V and J ends were trimmed by 7 bases and 2 bases, with 8 bases remaining between them.

This rearrangement joins TRBV10-3 to TRBJ2-3; perhaps TRBD2 as D (5 bases). Germline V lookup: CDR1 ENHRY, CDR2 SYGVKD. V was clipped by 7 bases and J by 2 bases, with 7 bases between them. CDR3 length equals 12 residues. The CDR3 coding sequence is TGTGCCATCAACGGGATCACAGATACGCAGTATTTT. Translated, it gives CAINGITDTQYF.

V usage is TRBV15 and J usage is TRBJ1-2; D possibly corresponds to TRBD1 (6 bases). The V gene's germline CDR1 is LNHNV and CDR2 YYDKDF (reference sequence). The ends were cut back, 1 base at V and 2 bases at J, with 11 bases in the middle. CDR3 size: 15 residues. The CDR3 nucleotides are TGTGCCACCAGCAGAGGAAAAACAGGGAACTATGGCTACACCTTC. Protein product: CATSRGKTGNYGYTF.

The chain joins TRBV28 to TRBJ1-5; 7 nucleotides match TRBD1. J was trimmed by 6 bases and V by 4 bases; bases with no gene match: 6. CDR3 length: 14 residues. Germline CDR1 reads MDHEN; CDR2 reads SYDVKM. The CDR3 region is CASSSPTGSQPQHF. The CDR3 coding sequence is TGTGCCAGCAGTTCGCCGACAGGGAGTCAGCCCCAGCATTTT.

V gene TRBV27 combines with J gene TRBJ1-5; D may be TRBD1 (6 bases). CDR3 length: 14 residues. Germline CDR1 is MNHEY and CDR2 is SMNVEV (reference sequence). V was shortened by 6 bases and J by 7 bases, with 16 bases between the two germline ends. CDR3 region: CASRESPGTQPQHF. In nucleotides, the CDR3 is TGTGCCAGCAGAGAAAGTCCGGGGACACAGCCCCAGCATTTT.